These T cell receptor beta chains were read from a single sample in a study of blood T cell repertoires in COVID-19. This table comes from immunoSEQ multiplex PCR, and its TCRdb copy is limited to in-frame clones, with some not included. The repertoire holds more than 90,000 clones, with around 94% as singletons. Sequenced input: peripheral blood. These receptors all come from a man aged 45-65 years with active COVID-19. Each CDR3 is given with its conserved first and last residue. Fields, in order: J gene, clone size, V gene, D gene, CDR3 protein, CDR3 DNA. The D gene is left open where the match is weak. The size of a clone is reported for some rows only, either as once, few or many, or as a class for expanded clones.

j_gene: TRBJ2-7
abundance: -
v_gene: TRBV9
d_gene: TRBD1
CDR3aa: CASSPRTGLDEQYF
CDR3nt: TGTGCCAGCAGCCCGAGGACAGGGCTCGACGAGCAGTACTTC

j_gene: TRBJ2-3
abundance: -
v_gene: TRBV7-7
d_gene: TRBD2
CDR3aa: CASSEGLAGGSGDTQYF
CDR3nt: TGTGCCAGCAGCGAGGGACTAGCGGGAGGATCGGGAGATACGCAGTATTTT

j_gene: TRBJ1-1
abundance: -
v_gene: TRBV25-1
d_gene: TRBD1
CDR3aa: CASRDRAPSEAFF
CDR3nt: TGTGCCAGCAGGGACAGGGCCCCTTCTGAAGCTTTCTTT

j_gene: TRBJ2-7
abundance: few
v_gene: TRBV5-1
d_gene: -
CDR3aa: CASSLREHYEQYF
CDR3nt: TGCGCCAGCAGCTTGCGGGAGCATTACGAGCAGTACTTC

j_gene: TRBJ1-1
abundance: once
v_gene: TRBV27
d_gene: TRBD1
CDR3aa: CASSLFRTGGTEAFF
CDR3nt: TGTGCCAGCAGTTTATTTAGGACAGGGGGCACTGAAGCTTTCTTT

j_gene: TRBJ2-2
abundance: -
v_gene: TRBV2
d_gene: -
CDR3aa: CASRVIQTTGELFF
CDR3nt: TGTGCCAGCAGAGTCATACAGACGACCGGGGAGCTGTTTTTT

j_gene: TRBJ2-1
abundance: -
v_gene: TRBV7-9
d_gene: TRBD2
CDR3aa: CASSTSGRAYNEQFF
CDR3nt: TGTGCCAGCAGCACCAGCGGGAGAGCCTACAATGAGCAGTTCTTC

j_gene: TRBJ1-5
abundance: -
v_gene: TRBV28
d_gene: TRBD1
CDR3aa: CASTLRGQHNQPQHF
CDR3nt: TGTGCCAGCACCCTCAGGGGGCAACACAATCAGCCCCAGCATTTT

j_gene: TRBJ1-1
abundance: -
v_gene: TRBV5-4
d_gene: -
CDR3aa: CASSLGVQGNTEAFF
CDR3nt: TGTGCCAGCAGCTTGGGGGTACAGGGGAACACTGAAGCTTTCTTT

j_gene: TRBJ1-5
abundance: -
v_gene: TRBV5-1
d_gene: TRBD1
CDR3aa: CASSLETGDNQPQHF
CDR3nt: TGCGCCAGCAGCCTAGAGACAGGGGACAATCAGCCCCAGCATTTT

j_gene: TRBJ1-2
abundance: -
v_gene: TRBV7-8
d_gene: -
CDR3aa: CASSLRPDRASGGYTF
CDR3nt: TGTGCCAGCAGCTTACGGCCTGACAGAGCTTCGGGTGGCTACACCTTC

j_gene: TRBJ1-6
abundance: -
v_gene: TRBV18
d_gene: TRBD1
CDR3aa: CASSQVGTGENSPLHF
CDR3nt: TGTGCCAGCTCACAAGTAGGGACAGGAGAAAATTCACCCCTCCACTTT

j_gene: TRBJ1-1
abundance: -
v_gene: TRBV28
d_gene: -
CDR3aa: CASSTPTQGNTEAFF
CDR3nt: TGTGCCAGCAGTACCCCCACCCAGGGTAACACTGAAGCTTTCTTT

j_gene: TRBJ2-1
abundance: -
v_gene: TRBV19
d_gene: TRBD1
CDR3aa: CASSIVGTGHYNEQFF
CDR3nt: TGTGCCAGTAGTATAGTGGGGACAGGGCACTACAATGAGCAGTTCTTC

j_gene: TRBJ1-4
abundance: -
v_gene: TRBV7-2
d_gene: TRBD1
CDR3aa: CASSLIGTGAHNEKLFF
CDR3nt: TGTGCCAGCAGCTTAATCGGGACAGGGGCCCATAATGAAAAACTGTTTTTT